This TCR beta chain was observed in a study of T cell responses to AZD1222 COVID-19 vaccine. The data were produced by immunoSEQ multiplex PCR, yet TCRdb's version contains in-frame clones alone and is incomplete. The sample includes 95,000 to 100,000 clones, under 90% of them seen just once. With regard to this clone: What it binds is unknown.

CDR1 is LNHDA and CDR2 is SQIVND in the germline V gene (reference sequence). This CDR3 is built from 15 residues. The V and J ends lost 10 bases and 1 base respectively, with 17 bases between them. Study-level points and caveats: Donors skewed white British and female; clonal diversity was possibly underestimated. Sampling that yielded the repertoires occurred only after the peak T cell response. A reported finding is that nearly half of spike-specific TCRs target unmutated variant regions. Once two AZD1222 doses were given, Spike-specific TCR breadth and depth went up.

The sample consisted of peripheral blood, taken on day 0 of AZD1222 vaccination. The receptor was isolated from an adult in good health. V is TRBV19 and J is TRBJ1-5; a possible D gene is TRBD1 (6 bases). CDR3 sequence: CATLLRGVSNQPQHF. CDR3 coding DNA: TGTGCCACCCTTCTAAGGGGGGTAAGCAATCAGCCCCAGCATTTT.